These T cell receptor beta chains were read from a single sample in a study of technical replicates of blood from several donors. The method was immunoSEQ multiplex PCR; TCRdb's version includes in-frame clones alone and lacks a portion of them. The sample includes 74,000 or so clones, approximately 96% of them seen just once. Specimen: T cells isolated from PBMCs. These receptors all stem from a human donor in good health. CDR3s include the opening cysteine and the closing phenylalanine or tryptophan. The order of the fields is CDR3 protein, CDR3 DNA, D gene, clone size, J gene, V gene. D genes are given only for firm matches. The size of a clone is reported for some rows only, either as once, few or many, or as a class for expanded clones.

CDR3: CASSTRPGSYEQYF
DNA: TGTGCCAGCAGTACCCGGCCAGGCTCCTACGAGCAGTACTTC
D: -
size: -
J: TRBJ2-7
V: TRBV28

CDR3: CAWSGQGGYGYTF
DNA: TGTGCCTGGAGTGGGCAGGGAGGGTATGGCTACACCTTC
D: -
size: -
J: TRBJ1-2
V: TRBV30

CDR3: CASGPLAGYTF
DNA: TGTGCCAGCGGCCCGCTGGCAGGCTACACCTTC
D: -
size: once
J: TRBJ1-2
V: TRBV28

CDR3: CACLGETQYF
DNA: TGTGCCTGCCTCGGTGAGACCCAGTACTTC
D: -
size: -
J: TRBJ2-5
V: TRBV6-1

CDR3: CASRSGSQETQYF
DNA: TGTGCCAGCAGATCAGGGTCCCAAGAGACCCAGTACTTC
D: -
size: -
J: TRBJ2-5
V: TRBV6-1

CDR3: CATSSLDRGTGELFF
DNA: TGTGCCACCAGCAGTTTGGACAGGGGCACCGGGGAGCTGTTTTTT
D: TRBD1
size: -
J: TRBJ2-2
V: TRBV15

CDR3: CASSLTYGGSYGYTF
DNA: TGTGCCAGCAGCTTAACGTACGGCGGGTCCTATGGCTACACCTTC
D: -
size: once
J: TRBJ1-2
V: TRBV11-3

CDR3: CASSYPPGKEKLFF
DNA: TGCGCCAGCAGCTACCCCCCGGGGAAAGAAAAACTGTTTTTT
D: -
size: -
J: TRBJ1-4
V: TRBV4-1

CDR3: CASSPIAGPLGNEQFF
DNA: TGTGCCAGCAGCCCCATAGCGGGCCCATTAGGCAATGAGCAGTTCTTC
D: TRBD2
size: -
J: TRBJ2-1
V: TRBV7-9

CDR3: CASSPRLAGPGEQFF
DNA: TGTGCCAGCAGCCCCCGACTAGCGGGACCGGGGGAGCAGTTCTTC
D: TRBD2
size: -
J: TRBJ2-1
V: TRBV7-9

CDR3: CASSPGVESYEQYF
DNA: TGTGCCAGCTCACCGGGAGTTGAGTCCTACGAGCAGTACTTC
D: -
size: -
J: TRBJ2-7
V: TRBV18

CDR3: CASSLDSADTQYF
DNA: TGTGCCAGCAGCTTGGACAGTGCAGATACGCAGTATTTT
D: -
size: -
J: TRBJ2-3
V: TRBV5-4

CDR3: CASSSGQGAYEQYF
DNA: TGTGCCAGCAGCTCAGGACAGGGGGCCTACGAGCAGTACTTC
D: TRBD1
size: once
J: TRBJ2-7
V: TRBV6-5

CDR3: CASSQDYSGEKLFF
DNA: TGTGCCAGCAGCCAAGATTACAGCGGAGAAAAACTGTTTTTT
D: -
size: -
J: TRBJ1-4
V: TRBV4-2

CDR3: CAVTQANLYNEQFF
DNA: TGTGCCGTCACGCAGGCGAATTTATACAATGAGCAGTTCTTC
D: -
size: -
J: TRBJ2-1
V: TRBV2

CDR3: CSVEEDRYTEAFF
DNA: TGCAGCGTTGAGGAGGACAGGTACACTGAAGCTTTCTTT
D: TRBD1
size: -
J: TRBJ1-1
V: TRBV29-1

CDR3: CAWASGTSGRAADTQYF
DNA: TGTGCCTGGGCTTCCGGGACTAGCGGGAGGGCCGCAGATACGCAGTATTTT
D: TRBD2
size: -
J: TRBJ2-3
V: TRBV30

CDR3: CASSGTGGGNTIYF
DNA: TGTGCCAGCAGTGGGACAGGGGGTGGAAACACCATATATTTT
D: TRBD1
size: -
J: TRBJ1-3
V: TRBV6-1

CDR3: CASSITMDRGLYNEQFF
DNA: TGTGCCAGTAGTATTACCATGGACAGGGGGCTCTACAATGAGCAGTTCTTC
D: TRBD1
size: -
J: TRBJ2-1
V: TRBV19

CDR3: CASSIGLSGYTF
DNA: TGTGCCAGTAGTATAGGACTGTCCGGCTACACCTTC
D: -
size: once
J: TRBJ1-2
V: TRBV19

CDR3: CASSFGTPSTDTQYF
DNA: TGTGCCAGCAGCTTCGGGACACCTAGCACAGATACGCAGTATTTT
D: -
size: -
J: TRBJ2-3
V: TRBV7-3

CDR3: CASSVRDRNEAFF
DNA: TGTGCCAGCAGCGTAAGAGACAGGAATGAAGCTTTCTTT
D: -
size: few
J: TRBJ1-1
V: TRBV9

CDR3: CASSLQDYGYTF
DNA: TGTGCCAGCAGCTTACAGGACTATGGCTACACCTTC
D: -
size: -
J: TRBJ1-2
V: TRBV7-3

CDR3: CASSDGLVAGPWLETQYF
DNA: TGTGCCAGCAGCGACGGACTAGTCGCGGGCCCTTGGCTTGAGACCCAGTACTTC
D: TRBD2
size: -
J: TRBJ2-5
V: TRBV7-8

CDR3: CASSPSGRTYEQYF
DNA: TGTGCCAGCAGCCCTAGCGGGAGAACCTACGAGCAGTACTTC
D: TRBD2
size: once
J: TRBJ2-7
V: TRBV9

CDR3: CASSLRLAGLNEQFF
DNA: TGTGCCAGCAGCCTCCGTCTAGCGGGGTTAAATGAGCAGTTCTTC
D: TRBD2
size: -
J: TRBJ2-1
V: TRBV9

CDR3: CARGTGAYNEQFF
DNA: TGTGCCAGAGGGACAGGGGCCTACAATGAGCAGTTCTTC
D: TRBD1
size: -
J: TRBJ2-1
V: TRBV2

CDR3: CASSQDMLSTEAFF
DNA: TGTGCCAGCAGCCAAGATATGCTTAGCACTGAAGCTTTCTTT
D: -
size: -
J: TRBJ1-1
V: TRBV4-2

CDR3: CASSYLTAGHTDTQYF
DNA: TGTGCCAGCAGTTACCTTACAGCGGGGCACACAGATACGCAGTATTTT
D: TRBD2
size: -
J: TRBJ2-3
V: TRBV6-5

CDR3: CSVSGTPLTDTQYF
DNA: TGCAGCGTCTCCGGGACTCCACTCACAGATACGCAGTATTTT
D: -
size: -
J: TRBJ2-3
V: TRBV29-1

CDR3: CASSLSGSRIYEQYF
DNA: TGCGCCAGCAGCCTTAGCGGGAGTCGAATTTACGAGCAGTACTTC
D: TRBD2
size: -
J: TRBJ2-7
V: TRBV5-1

CDR3: CASSRSGLTNEKLFF
DNA: TGTGCCAGCAGCCGATCAGGGTTGACTAATGAAAAACTGTTTTTT
D: -
size: -
J: TRBJ1-4
V: TRBV14

CDR3: CAISQTSGPTDTQYF
DNA: TGTGCCATCAGCCAAACTAGCGGGCCCACAGATACGCAGTATTTT
D: TRBD2
size: few
J: TRBJ2-3
V: TRBV10-3

CDR3: CASSYETGAQPQHF
DNA: TGCGCCAGCAGCTACGAAACAGGGGCACAGCCCCAGCATTTT
D: TRBD1
size: -
J: TRBJ1-5
V: TRBV5-1

CDR3: CASSTYRDARTEAFF
DNA: TGCGCCAGCAGCACCTACAGGGATGCGCGAACTGAAGCTTTCTTT
D: -
size: -
J: TRBJ1-1
V: TRBV5-1

CDR3: CASSSGAEGVYYGYTF
DNA: TGTGCCAGTAGTTCCGGTGCTGAAGGGGTTTACTATGGCTACACCTTC
D: -
size: -
J: TRBJ1-2
V: TRBV19

CDR3: CASSLVVALAGIYNEQFF
DNA: TGTGCCAGCAGCTTAGTAGTGGCTCTAGCGGGGATCTACAATGAGCAGTTCTTC
D: TRBD2
size: -
J: TRBJ2-1
V: TRBV7-2

CDR3: CASSPLTGNYGYTF
DNA: TGTGCCAGCTCACCACTTACAGGGAACTATGGCTACACCTTC
D: -
size: -
J: TRBJ1-2
V: TRBV18

CDR3: CASSLAGVIHEQYF
DNA: TGTGCCAGCAGTTTAGCGGGAGTAATCCACGAGCAGTACTTC
D: TRBD2
size: once
J: TRBJ2-7
V: TRBV27

CDR3: CASSPGLPYEQYF
DNA: TGTGCCAGCAGTCCCGGACTGCCCTACGAGCAGTACTTC
D: -
size: -
J: TRBJ2-7
V: TRBV6-1

CDR3: CASSSSSGSYEQYF
DNA: TGTGCCAGCAGTTCCTCTAGCGGGAGCTACGAGCAGTACTTC
D: TRBD2
size: -
J: TRBJ2-7
V: TRBV28

CDR3: CASSQDGGAWEAFF
DNA: TGCGCCAGCAGCCAAGATGGGGGGGCTTGGGAAGCTTTCTTT
D: -
size: -
J: TRBJ1-1
V: TRBV4-1

CDR3: CASSSIAGTEGYEQYF
DNA: TGTGCCAGCAGCTCGATTGCGGGGACAGAGGGCTACGAGCAGTACTTC
D: -
size: -
J: TRBJ2-7
V: TRBV7-9

CDR3: CASSLVSRDQPQHF
DNA: TGTGCCAGCAGCTTAGTTTCCAGGGATCAGCCCCAGCATTTT
D: -
size: -
J: TRBJ1-5
V: TRBV7-2